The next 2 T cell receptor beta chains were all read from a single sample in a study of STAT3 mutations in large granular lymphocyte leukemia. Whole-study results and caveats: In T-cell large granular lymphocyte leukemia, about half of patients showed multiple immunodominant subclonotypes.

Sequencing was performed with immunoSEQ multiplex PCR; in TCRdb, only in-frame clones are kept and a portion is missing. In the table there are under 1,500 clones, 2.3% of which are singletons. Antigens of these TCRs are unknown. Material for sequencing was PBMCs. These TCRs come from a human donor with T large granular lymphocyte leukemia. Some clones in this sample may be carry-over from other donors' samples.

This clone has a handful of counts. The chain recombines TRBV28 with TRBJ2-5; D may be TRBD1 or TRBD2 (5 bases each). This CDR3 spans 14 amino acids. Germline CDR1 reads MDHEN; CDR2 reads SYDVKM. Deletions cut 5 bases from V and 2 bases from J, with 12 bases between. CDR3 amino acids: CASSPRDGQETQYF. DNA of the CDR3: TGTGCCAGCAGTCCCCGGGACGGTCAAGAGACCCAGTACTTC.

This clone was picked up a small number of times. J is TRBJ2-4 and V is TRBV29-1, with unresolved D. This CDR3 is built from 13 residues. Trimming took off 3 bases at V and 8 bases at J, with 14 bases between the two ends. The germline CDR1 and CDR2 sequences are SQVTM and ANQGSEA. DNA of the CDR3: TGCAGCGTTGACGAGGATGGTGGGGACATTCAGTACTTC. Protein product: CSVDEDGGDIQYF.